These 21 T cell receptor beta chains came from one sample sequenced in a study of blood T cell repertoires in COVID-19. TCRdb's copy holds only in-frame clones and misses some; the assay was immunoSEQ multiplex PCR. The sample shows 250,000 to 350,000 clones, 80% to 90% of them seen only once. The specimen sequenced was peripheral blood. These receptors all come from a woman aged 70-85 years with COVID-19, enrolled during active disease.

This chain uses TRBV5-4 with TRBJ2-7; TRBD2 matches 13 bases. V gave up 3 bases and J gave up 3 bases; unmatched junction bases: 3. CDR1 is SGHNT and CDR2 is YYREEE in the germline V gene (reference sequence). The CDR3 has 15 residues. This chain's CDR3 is CASSSRLAGGYEQYF. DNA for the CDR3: TGTGCCAGCAGCTCACGACTAGCGGGGGGCTACGAGCAGTACTTC.

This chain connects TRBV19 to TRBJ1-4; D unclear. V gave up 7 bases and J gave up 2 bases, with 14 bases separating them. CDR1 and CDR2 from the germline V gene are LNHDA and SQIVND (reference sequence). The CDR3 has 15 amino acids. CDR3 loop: CASKRSGSTNEKLFF. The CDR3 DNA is TGTGCCAGTAAAAGGTCGGGAAGTACTAATGAAAAACTGTTTTTT.

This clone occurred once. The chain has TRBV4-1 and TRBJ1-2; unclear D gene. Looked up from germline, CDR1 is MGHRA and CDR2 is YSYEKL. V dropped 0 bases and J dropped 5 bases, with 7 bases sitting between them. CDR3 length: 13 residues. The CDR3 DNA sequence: TGCGCCAGCAGCCAAGAGGGCCAGTATGGCTACACCTTC. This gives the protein CASSQEGQYGYTF.

CDR3 sequence (DNA): TGCGCCCCCCGCCGCCCGGACAGCCCCGCGACACTCTATGGCTACACCTTC. Translating gives CAPRRPDSPATLYGYTF. The rearrangement links TRBV4-1 to TRBJ1-2; the D gene is possibly TRBD1 (6 bases). From germline, CDR1 is MGHRA and CDR2 YSYEKL. Trimming stripped 11 bases from V and 4 bases from J, with 29 bases between. The CDR3 sequence is 17 residues long.

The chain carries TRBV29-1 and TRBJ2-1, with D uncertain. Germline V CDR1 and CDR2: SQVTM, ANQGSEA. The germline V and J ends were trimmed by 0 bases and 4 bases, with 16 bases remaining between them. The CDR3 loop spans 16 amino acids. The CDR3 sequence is CSVEDFLGWAYNEQFF. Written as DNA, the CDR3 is TGCAGCGTTGAAGATTTTTTAGGATGGGCATACAATGAGCAGTTCTTC.

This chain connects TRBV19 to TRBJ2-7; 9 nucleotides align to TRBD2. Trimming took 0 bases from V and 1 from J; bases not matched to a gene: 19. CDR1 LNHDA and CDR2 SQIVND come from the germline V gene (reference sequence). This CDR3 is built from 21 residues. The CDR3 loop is CASSIEERVTSGPLGSYEQYF. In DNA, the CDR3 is TGTGCCAGTAGTATAGAAGAAAGGGTAACTAGCGGGCCCTTAGGGTCCTACGAGCAGTACTTC.

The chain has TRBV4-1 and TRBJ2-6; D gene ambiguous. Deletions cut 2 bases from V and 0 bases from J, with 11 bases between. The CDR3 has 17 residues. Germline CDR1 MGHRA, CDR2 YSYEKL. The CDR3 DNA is TGCGCCAGCAGCCAAATTACAGCAGTCTCTGGGGCCAACGTCCTGACTTTC. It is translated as CASSQITAVSGANVLTF.

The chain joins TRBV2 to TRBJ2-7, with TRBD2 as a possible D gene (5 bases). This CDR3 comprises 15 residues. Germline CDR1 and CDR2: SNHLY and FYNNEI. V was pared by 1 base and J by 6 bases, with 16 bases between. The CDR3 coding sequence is TGTGCCAGCAGTGAAGAAAGGAGCGGAGTCCTCGAGCAGTACTTC. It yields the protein CASSEERSGVLEQYF.

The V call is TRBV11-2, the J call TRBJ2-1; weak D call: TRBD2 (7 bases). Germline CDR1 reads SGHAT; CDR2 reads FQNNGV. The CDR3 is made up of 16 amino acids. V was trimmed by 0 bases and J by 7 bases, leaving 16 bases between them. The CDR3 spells CASSLDGGGFYNEQFF. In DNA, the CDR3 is TGTGCCAGCAGCTTAGATGGGGGGGGCTTTTATAATGAGCAGTTCTTC.

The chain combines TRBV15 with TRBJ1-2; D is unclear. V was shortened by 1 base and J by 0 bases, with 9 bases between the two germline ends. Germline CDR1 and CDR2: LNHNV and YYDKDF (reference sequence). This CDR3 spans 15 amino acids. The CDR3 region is CATSRGGSANYGYTF. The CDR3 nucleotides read TGTGCCACCAGCAGAGGAGGTTCAGCTAACTATGGCTACACCTTC.

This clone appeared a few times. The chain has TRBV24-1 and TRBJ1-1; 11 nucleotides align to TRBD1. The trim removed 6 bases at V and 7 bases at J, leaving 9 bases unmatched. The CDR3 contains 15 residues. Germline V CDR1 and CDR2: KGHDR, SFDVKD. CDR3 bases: TGTGCCACCAGTCCTGCGGGACAGGGGGTGGATGAAGCTTTCTTT. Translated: CATSPAGQGVDEAFF.

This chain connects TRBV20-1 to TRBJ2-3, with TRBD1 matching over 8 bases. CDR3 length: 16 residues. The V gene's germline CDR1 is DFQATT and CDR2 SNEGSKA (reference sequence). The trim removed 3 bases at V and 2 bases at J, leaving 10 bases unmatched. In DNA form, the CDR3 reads TGCAGTGCTAGTCGCTGGACAGGGAGCTCCACAGATACGCAGTATTTT. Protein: CSASRWTGSSTDTQYF.

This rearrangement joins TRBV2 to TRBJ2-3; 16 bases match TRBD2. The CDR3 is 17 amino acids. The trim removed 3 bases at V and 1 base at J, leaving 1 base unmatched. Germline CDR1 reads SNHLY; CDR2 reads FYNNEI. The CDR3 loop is CASSEGTSGGGTDTQYF. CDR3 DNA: TGTGCCAGCAGTGAGGGGACTAGCGGGGGGGGCACAGATACGCAGTATTTT.

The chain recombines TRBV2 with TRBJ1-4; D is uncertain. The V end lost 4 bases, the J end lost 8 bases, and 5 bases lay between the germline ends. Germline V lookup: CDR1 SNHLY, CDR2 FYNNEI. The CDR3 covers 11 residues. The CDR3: CASSAVEKLFF. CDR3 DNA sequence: TGTGCCAGCAGTGCGGTCGAAAAACTGTTTTTT. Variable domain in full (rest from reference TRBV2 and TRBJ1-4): EPEVTQTPSHQVTQMGQEVILRCVPISNHLYFYWYRQILGQKVEFLVSFYNNEISEKSEIFDDQFSVERPDGSNFTLKIRSTKLEDSAMYFCASSAVEKLFFGSGTQLSVL.

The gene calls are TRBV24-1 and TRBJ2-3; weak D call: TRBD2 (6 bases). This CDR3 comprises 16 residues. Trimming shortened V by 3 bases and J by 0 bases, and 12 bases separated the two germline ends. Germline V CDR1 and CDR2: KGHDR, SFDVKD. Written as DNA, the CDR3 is TGTGCCACCAGTGATCTTACTAGCTCTAGCACAGATACGCAGTATTTT. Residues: CATSDLTSSSTDTQYF.

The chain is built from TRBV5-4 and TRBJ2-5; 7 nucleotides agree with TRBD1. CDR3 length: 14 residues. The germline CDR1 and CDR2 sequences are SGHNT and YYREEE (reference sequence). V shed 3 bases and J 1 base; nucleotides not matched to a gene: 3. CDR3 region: CASSSRTGQETQYF. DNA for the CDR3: TGTGCCAGCAGCTCTCGGACAGGCCAAGAGACCCAGTACTTC.

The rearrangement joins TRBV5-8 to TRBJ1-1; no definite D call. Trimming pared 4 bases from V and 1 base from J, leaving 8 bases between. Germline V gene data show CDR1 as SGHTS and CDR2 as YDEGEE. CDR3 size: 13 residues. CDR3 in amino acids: CASSIRRNTEAFF. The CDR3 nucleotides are TGTGCCAGCAGCATCAGGCGGAACACTGAAGCTTTCTTT.

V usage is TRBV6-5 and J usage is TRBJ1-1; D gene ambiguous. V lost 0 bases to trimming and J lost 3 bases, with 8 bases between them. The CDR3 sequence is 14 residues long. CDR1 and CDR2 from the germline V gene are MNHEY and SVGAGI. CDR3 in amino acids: CASSYSAGYTEAFF. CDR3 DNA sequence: TGTGCCAGCAGTTACTCCGCGGGTTACACTGAAGCTTTCTTT.

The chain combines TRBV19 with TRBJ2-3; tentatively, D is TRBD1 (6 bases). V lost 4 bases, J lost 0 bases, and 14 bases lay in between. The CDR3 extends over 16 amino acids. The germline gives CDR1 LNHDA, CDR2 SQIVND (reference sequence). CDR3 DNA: TGTGCCAGTAGTAGCAACAGGGTTCCTAGCACAGATACGCAGTATTTT. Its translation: CASSSNRVPSTDTQYF. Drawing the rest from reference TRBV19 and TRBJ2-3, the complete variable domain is DGGITQSPKYLFRKEGQNVTLSCEQNLNHDAMYWYRQDPGQGLRLIYYSQIVNDFQKGDIAEGYSVSREKKESFPLTVTSAQKNPTAFYLCASSSNRVPSTDTQYFGPGTRLTVL.

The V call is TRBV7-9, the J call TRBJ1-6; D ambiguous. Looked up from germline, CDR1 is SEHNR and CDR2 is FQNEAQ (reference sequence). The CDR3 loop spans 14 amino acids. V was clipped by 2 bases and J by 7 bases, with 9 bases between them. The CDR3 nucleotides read TGTGCCAGCAGCTTAAGGCAGGCCAATTCACCCCTCCACTTT. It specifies CASSLRQANSPLHF.

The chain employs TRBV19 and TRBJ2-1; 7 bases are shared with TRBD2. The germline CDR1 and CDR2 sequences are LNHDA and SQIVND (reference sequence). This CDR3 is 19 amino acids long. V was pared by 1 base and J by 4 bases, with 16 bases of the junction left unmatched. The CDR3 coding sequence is TGTGCCAGTAGTATAGGCGGAGGTCGCGGGGGATCCCTTTACAATGAGCAGTTCTTC. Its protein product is CASSIGGGRGGSLYNEQFF.